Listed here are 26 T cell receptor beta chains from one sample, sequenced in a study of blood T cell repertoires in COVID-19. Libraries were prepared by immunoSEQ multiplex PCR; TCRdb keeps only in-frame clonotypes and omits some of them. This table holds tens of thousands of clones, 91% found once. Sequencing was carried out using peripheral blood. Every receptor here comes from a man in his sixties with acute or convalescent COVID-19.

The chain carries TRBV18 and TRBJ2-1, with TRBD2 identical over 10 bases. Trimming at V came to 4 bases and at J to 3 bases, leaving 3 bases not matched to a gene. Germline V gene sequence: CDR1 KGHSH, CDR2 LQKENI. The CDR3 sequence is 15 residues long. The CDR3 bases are TGTGCCAGCTCACTAACTAGCGGGATCTACAATGAGCAGTTCTTC. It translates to CASSLTSGIYNEQFF.

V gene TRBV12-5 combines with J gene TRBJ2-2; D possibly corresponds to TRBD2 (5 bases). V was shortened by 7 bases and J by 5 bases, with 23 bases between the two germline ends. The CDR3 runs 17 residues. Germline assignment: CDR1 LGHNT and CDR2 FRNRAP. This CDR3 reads CASAPGSGGSGTGELFF. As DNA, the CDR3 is TGTGCTAGTGCCCCCGGGTCGGGTGGGAGTGGTACCGGGGAGCTGTTTTTT.

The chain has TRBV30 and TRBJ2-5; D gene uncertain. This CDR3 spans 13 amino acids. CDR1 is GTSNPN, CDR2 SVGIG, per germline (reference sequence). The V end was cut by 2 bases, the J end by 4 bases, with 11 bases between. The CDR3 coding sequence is TGTGCCTGGAGTATCAGGTCCCCAGAGACCCAGTACTTC. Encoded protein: CAWSIRSPETQYF.

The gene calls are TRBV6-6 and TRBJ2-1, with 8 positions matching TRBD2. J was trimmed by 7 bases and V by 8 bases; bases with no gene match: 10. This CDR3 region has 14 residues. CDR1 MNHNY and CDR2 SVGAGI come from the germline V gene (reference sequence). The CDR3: CASATSGLTNEQFF. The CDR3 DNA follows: TGTGCCAGCGCAACTAGCGGACTCACTAATGAGCAGTTCTTC.

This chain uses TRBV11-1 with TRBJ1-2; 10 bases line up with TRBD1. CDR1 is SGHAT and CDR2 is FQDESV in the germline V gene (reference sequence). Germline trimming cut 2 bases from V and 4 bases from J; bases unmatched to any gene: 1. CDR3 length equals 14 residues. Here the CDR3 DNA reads TGTGCCAGCAGCTTAAGGACAGGGGGCTATGGCTACACCTTC. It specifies CASSLRTGGYGYTF.

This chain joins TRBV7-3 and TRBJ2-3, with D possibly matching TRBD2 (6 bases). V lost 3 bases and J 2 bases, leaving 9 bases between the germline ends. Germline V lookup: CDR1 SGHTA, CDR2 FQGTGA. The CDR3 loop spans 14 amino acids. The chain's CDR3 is CASSLGLYTDTQYF. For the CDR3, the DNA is TGTGCCAGCAGCTTGGGACTTTACACAGATACGCAGTATTTT.

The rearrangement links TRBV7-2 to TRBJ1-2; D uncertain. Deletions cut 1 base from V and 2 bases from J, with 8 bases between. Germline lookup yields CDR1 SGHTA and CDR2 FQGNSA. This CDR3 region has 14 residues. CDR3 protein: CASSLESLNYGYTF. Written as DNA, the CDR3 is TGTGCCAGCAGCTTAGAGAGCCTGAACTATGGCTACACCTTC.

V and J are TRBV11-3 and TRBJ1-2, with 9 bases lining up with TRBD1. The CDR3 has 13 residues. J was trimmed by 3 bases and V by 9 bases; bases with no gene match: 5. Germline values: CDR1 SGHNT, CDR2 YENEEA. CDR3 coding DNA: TGTGCCAGTGGACAGGGGCTGGACTATGGCTACACCTTC. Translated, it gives CASGQGLDYGYTF.

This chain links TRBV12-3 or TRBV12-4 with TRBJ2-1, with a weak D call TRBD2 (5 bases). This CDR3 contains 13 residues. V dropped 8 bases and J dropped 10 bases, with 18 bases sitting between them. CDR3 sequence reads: CASAPRRAIEQFF. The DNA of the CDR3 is TGTGCCAGCGCCCCCCGGCGGGCGATCGAGCAGTTCTTC.

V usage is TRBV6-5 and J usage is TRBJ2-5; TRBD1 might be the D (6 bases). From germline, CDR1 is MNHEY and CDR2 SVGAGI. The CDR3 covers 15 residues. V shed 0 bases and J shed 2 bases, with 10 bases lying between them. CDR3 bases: TGTGCCAGCAGTTACTCTTGGGGGCGGCAAGAGACCCAGTACTTC. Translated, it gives CASSYSWGRQETQYF.

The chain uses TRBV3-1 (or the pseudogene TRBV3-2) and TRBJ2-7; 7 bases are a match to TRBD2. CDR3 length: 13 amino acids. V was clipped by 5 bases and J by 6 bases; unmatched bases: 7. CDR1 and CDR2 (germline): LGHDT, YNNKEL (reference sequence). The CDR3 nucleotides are TGTGCCAGCAGCGCCGGGACTACTCCCGAGCAGTACTTC. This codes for CASSAGTTPEQYF.

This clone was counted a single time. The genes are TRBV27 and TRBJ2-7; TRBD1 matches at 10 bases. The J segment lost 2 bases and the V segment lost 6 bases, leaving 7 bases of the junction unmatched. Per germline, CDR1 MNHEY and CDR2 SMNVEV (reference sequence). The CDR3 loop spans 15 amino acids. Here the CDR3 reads CASSRTGTGAYEQYF. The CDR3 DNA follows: TGTGCCAGCAGCCGAACCGGGACAGGGGCCTACGAGCAGTACTTC.

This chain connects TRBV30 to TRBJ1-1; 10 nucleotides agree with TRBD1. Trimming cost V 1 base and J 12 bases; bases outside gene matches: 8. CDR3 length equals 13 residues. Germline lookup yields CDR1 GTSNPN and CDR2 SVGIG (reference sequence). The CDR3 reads CAWSASDRGRTFF. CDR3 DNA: TGTGCCTGGAGTGCATCCGACAGGGGGCGAACTTTCTTT.

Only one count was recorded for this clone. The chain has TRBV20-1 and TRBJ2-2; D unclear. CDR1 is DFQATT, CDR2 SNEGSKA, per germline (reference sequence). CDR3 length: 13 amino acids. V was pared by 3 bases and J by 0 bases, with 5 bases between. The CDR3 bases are TGCAGTGCTAGTTCCTCGAACACCGGGGAGCTGTTTTTT. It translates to CSASSSNTGELFF.

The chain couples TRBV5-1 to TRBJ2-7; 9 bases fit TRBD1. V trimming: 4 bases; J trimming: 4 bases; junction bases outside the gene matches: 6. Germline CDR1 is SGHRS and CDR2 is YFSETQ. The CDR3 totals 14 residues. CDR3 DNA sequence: TGCGCCAGCAGCCCTCGGACAGGGGAATACGAGCAGTACTTC. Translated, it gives CASSPRTGEYEQYF.

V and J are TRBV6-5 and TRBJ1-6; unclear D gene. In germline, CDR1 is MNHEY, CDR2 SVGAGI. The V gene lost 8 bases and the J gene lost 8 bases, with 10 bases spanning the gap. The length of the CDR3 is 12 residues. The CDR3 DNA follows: TGTGCCAGCGGAGTAGCTCATTCACCCCTCCACTTT. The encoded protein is CASGVAHSPLHF.

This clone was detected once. Here the CDR3 DNA reads TGTGCCAGTAGTATAGCAGCCGGTGGCGGTGAAAAACTGTTTTTT. It is translated as CASSIAAGGGEKLFF. J is TRBJ1-4 and V is TRBV19; unclear D gene. CDR1 and CDR2 from the germline V gene are LNHDA and SQIVND (reference sequence). Trimming took 1 base from V and 7 from J, leaving 13 bases between them. The CDR3 runs 15 residues. Together with reference TRBV19 and TRBJ1-4, the CDR3 gives the full variable domain: DGGITQSPKYLFRKEGQNVTLSCEQNLNHDAMYWYRQDPGQGLRLIYYSQIVNDFQKGDIAEGYSVSREKKESFPLTVTSAQKNPTAFYLCASSIAAGGGEKLFFGSGTQLSVL.

The CDR3 coding sequence is TGTGCCAGCCGGTTCGGCACAGGGGACGAAAAACTGTTTTTT. Encoded protein: CASRFGTGDEKLFF. The chain joins TRBV7-8 to TRBJ1-4, with 7 bases aligning to TRBD1. The germline V gene encodes CDR1 SGHVS and CDR2 FQNEAQ. V was pared by 8 bases and J by 8 bases, with 11 bases of the junction left unmatched. This CDR3 spans 14 amino acids.

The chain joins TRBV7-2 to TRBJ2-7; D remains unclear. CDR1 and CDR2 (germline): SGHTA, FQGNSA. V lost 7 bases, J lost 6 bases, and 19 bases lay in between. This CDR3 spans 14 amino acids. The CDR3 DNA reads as TGTGCCAGCACCCTGGTCCCATTGACTGGCGAGCAGTACTTC. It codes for CASTLVPLTGEQYF.

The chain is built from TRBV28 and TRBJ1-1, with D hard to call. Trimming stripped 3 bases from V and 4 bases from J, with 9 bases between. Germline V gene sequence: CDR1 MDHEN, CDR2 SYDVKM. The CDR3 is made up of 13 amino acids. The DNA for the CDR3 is TGTGCCAGCAGTTTCGCAGGTCCCACTGAAGCTTTCTTT. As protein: CASSFAGPTEAFF.

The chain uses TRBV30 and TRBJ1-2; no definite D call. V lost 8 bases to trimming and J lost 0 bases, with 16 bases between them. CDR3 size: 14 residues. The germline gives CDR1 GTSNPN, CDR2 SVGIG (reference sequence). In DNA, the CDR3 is TGTGCCCATAGCCCGGGATTTACTAACTATGGCTACACCTTC. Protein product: CAHSPGFTNYGYTF.

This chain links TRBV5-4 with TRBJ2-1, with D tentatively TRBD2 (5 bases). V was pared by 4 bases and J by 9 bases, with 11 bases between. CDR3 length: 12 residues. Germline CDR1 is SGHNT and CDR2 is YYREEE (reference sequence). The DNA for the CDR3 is TGTGCCAGCAGCCAACTAGTTTCTGAGCAGTTCTTC. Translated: CASSQLVSEQFF. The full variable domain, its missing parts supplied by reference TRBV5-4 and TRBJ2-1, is ETGVTQSPTHLIKTRGQQVTLRCSSQSGHNTVSWYQQALGQGPQFIFQYYREEENGRGNFPPRFSGLQFPNYSSELNVNALELDDSALYLCASSQLVSEQFFGPGTRLTVL.

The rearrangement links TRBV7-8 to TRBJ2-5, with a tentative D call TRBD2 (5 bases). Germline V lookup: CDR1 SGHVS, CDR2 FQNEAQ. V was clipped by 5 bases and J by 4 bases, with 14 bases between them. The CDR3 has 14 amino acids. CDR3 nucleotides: TGTGCCAGCAGCCCGCTGAGTGGAGGAGAGACCCAGTACTTC. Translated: CASSPLSGGETQYF.

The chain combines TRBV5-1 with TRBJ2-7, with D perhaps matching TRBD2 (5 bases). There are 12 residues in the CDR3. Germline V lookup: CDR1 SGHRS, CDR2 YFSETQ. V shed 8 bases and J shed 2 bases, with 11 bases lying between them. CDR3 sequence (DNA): TGCGCCAGTCAGGACTCCACCTACGAGCAGTACTTC. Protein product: CASQDSTYEQYF.

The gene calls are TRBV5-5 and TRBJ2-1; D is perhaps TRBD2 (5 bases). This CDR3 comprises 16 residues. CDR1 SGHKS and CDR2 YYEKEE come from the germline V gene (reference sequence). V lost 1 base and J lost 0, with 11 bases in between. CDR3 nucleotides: TGTGCCAGCAGCTTGCTTGTGGGGAGCTCCTACAATGAGCAGTTCTTC. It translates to CASSLLVGSSYNEQFF.

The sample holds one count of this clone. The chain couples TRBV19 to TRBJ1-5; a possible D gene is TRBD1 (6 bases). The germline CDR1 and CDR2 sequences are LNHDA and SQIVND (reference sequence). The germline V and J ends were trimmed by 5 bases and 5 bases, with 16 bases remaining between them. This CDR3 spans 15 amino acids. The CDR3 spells CASSRLGGGHQPQHF. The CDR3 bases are TGTGCCAGTAGTCGCTTGGGGGGGGGCCATCAGCCCCAGCATTTT.